This T cell receptor beta chain was profiled in a study of blood T cell repertoires in COVID-19. On the study more broadly: COVID-19 samples, acute and convalescent, were from the United States, Italy and Spain. The analysed material was cDNA or gDNA that came from T cells, B-cell-depleted T cells, or PBMCs.

In the authors' workflow: From reference gene primer amplification, estimates of nucleated cell counts were derived. Sequencing was performed with immunoSEQ multiplex PCR; in TCRdb, only in-frame clones are kept and a portion is missing. The V and J calls and clone size are taken from that table; D and trimming were inferred from the DNA. This table holds about 200,000 clones, approximately 84% found once. This receptor was obtained from a human donor with acute or convalescent COVID-19. The donor label of this sample is uncertain. Sequencing was carried out using peripheral blood.

The CDR3 here is CASSQGRTGVYEQYF. The CDR3 DNA follows: TGTGCCAGCAGCCAAGGTCGGACAGGGGTCTACGAGCAGTACTTC. V gene TRBV4-2 combines with J gene TRBJ2-7, with 9 bases identical to TRBD1. In germline, CDR1 is LGHNA, CDR2 YNFKEQ. CDR3 size: 15 residues. With V trimmed by 1 base and J by 3 bases, 4 bases remained unmatched.